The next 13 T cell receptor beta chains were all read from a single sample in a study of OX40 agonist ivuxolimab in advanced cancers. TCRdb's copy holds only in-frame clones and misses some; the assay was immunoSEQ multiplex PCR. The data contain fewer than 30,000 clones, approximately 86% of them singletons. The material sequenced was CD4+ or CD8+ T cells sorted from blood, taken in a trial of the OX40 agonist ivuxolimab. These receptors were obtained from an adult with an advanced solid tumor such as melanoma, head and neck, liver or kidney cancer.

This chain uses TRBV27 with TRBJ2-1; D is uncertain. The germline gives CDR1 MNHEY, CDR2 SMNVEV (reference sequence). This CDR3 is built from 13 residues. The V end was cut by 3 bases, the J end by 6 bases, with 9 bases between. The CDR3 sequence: CASSFFAGNEQFF. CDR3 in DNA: TGTGCCAGCAGTTTTTTTGCTGGCAATGAGCAGTTCTTC.

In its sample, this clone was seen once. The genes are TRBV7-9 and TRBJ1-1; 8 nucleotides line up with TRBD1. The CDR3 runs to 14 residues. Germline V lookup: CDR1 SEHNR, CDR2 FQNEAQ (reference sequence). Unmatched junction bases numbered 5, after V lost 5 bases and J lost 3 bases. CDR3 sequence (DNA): TGTGCCAGCAGCCCATCAGGGGGCTACACTGAAGCTTTCTTT. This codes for CASSPSGGYTEAFF.

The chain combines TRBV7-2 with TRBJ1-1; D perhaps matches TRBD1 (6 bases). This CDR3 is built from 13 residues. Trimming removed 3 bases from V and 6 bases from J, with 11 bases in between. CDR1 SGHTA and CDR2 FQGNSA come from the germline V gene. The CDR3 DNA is TGTGCCAGCAGCTTGGGGGGCGCGGCTGAAGCTTTCTTT. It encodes CASSLGGAAEAFF.

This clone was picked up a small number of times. The CDR3 reads CASSQGGPNTEAFF. As DNA, the CDR3 is TGCGCCAGCAGCCAAGGGGGTCCGAACACTGAAGCTTTCTTT. The rearrangement joins TRBV4-1 to TRBJ1-1, with D uncertain. The germline V gene has CDR1 MGHRA and CDR2 YSYEKL. The V end was cut by 1 base, the J end by 1 base, with 7 bases between. The CDR3 is 14 amino acids.

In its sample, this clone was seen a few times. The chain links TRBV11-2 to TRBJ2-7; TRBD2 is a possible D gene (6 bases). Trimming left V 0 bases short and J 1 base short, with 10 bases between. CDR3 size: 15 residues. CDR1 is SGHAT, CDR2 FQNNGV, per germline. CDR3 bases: TGTGCCAGCAGCTTAGAAACTAGCTTTTCCTACGAGCAGTACTTC. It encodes CASSLETSFSYEQYF.

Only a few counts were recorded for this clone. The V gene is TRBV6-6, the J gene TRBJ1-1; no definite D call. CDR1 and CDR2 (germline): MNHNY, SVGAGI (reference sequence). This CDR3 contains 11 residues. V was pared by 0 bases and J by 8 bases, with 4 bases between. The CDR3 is CASSYSSEAFF. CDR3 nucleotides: TGTGCCAGCAGTTACTCCTCCGAAGCTTTCTTT.

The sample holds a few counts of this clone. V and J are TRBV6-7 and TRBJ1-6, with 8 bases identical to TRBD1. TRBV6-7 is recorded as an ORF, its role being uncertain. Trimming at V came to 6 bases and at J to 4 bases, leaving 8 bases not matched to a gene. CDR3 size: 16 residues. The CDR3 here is CASSHDRGCYNSPLHF. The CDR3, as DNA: TGTGCCAGCAGCCATGACAGGGGATGTTATAATTCACCCCTCCACTTT.

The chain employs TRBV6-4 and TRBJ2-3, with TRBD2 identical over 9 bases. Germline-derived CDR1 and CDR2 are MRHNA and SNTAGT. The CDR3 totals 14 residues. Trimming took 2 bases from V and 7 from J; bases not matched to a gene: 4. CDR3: CASSDGLAHNTQYF. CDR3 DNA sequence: TGTGCCAGCAGTGACGGACTAGCGCACAATACGCAGTATTTT.

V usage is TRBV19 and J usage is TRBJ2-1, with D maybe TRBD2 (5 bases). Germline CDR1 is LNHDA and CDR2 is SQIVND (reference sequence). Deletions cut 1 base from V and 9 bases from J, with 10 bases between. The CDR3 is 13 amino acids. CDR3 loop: CASSIGGGTEQFF. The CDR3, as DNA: TGTGCCAGTAGTATAGGTGGAGGCACTGAGCAGTTCTTC.

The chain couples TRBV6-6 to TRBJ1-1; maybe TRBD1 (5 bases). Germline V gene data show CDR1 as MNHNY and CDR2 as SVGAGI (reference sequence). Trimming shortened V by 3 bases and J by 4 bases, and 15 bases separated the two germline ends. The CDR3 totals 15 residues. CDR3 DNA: TGTGCCAGCAGTTATGGGGCCATTCGAATCACTGAAGCTTTCTTT. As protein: CASSYGAIRITEAFF.

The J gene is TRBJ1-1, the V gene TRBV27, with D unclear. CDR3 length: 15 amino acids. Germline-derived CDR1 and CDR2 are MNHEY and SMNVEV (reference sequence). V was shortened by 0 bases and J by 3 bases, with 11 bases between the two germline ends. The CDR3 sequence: CASSLSSFGDTEAFF. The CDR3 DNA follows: TGTGCCAGCAGTTTATCCTCGTTTGGAGACACTGAAGCTTTCTTT.

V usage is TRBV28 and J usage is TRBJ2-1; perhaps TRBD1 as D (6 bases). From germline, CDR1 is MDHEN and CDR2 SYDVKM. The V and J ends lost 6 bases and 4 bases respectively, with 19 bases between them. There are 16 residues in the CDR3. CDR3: CASRKGTTGRYNEQFF. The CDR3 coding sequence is TGTGCCAGCAGAAAGGGGACGACAGGTAGATACAATGAGCAGTTCTTC.

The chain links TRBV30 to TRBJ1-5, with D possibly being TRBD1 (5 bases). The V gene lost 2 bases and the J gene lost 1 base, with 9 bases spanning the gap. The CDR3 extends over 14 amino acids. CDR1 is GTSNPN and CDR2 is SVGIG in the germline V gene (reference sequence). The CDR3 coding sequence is TGTGCCTGGAGTACGACAGTCAGCAATCAGCCCCAGCATTTT. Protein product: CAWSTTVSNQPQHF.